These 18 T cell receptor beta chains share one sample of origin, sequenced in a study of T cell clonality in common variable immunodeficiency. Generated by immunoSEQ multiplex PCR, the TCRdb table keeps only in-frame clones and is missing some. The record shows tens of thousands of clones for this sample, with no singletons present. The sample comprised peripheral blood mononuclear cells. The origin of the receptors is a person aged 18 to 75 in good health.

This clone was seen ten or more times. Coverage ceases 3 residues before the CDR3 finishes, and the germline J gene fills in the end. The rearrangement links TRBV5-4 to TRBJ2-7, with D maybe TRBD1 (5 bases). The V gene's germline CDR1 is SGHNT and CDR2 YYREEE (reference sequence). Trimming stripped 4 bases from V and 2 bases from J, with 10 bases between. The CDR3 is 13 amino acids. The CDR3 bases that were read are TGTGCCAGCAGCCGAGGCAGGGCCTACGAG. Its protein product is CASSRGRAYE. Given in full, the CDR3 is CASSRGRAYEQYF. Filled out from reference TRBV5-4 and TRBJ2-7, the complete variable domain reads ETGVTQSPTHLIKTRGQQVTLRCSSQSGHNTVSWYQQALGQGPQFIFQYYREEENGRGNFPPRFSGLQFPNYSSELNVNALELDDSALYLCASSRGRAYEQYFGPGTRLTVT.

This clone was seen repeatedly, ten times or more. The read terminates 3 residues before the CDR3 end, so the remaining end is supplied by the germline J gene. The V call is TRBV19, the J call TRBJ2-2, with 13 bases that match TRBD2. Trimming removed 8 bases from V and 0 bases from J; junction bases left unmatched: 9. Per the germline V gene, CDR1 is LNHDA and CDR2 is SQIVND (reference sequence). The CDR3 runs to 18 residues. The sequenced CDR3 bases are TGTGCCAGTGCAGGGACTAGCGGGATCCCATCGAACACCGGGGAG. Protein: CASAGTSGIPSNTGE. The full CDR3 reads CASAGTSGIPSNTGELFF.

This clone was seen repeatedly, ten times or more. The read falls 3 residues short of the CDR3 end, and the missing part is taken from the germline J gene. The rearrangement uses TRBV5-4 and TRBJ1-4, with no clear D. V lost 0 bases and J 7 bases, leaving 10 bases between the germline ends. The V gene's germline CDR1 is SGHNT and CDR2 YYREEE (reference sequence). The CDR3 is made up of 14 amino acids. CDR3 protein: CASSLEGEGEKLFF. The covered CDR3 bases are TGTGCCAGCAGCTTGGAAGGAGAGGGTGAAAAA.

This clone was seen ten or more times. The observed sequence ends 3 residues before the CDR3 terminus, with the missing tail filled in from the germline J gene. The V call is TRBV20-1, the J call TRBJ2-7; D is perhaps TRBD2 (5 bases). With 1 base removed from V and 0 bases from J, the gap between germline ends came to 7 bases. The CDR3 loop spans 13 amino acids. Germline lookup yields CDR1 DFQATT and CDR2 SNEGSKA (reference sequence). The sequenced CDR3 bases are TGCAGTGCTAGAGGGACTGTCTCCTACGAG. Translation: CSARGTVSYE. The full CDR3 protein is CSARGTVSYEQYF.

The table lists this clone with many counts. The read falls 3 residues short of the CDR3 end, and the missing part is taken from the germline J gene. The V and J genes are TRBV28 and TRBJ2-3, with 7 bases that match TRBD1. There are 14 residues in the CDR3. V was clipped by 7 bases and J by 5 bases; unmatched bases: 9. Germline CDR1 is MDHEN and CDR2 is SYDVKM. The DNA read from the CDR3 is TGTGCCAGCAAAGTAGGGGGCAGAGTAGATACG. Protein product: CASKVGGRVDT. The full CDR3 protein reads CASKVGGRVDTQYF.

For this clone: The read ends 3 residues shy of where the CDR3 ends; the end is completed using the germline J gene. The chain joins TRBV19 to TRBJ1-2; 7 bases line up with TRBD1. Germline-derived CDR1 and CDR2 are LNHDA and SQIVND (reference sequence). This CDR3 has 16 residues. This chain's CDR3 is CASSMQTGSFYNEYTF. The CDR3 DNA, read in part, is TGTGCCAGTAGTATGCAGACAGGGAGTTTCTACAATGAG. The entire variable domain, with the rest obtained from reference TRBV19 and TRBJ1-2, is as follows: DGGITQSPKYLFRKEGQNVTLSCEQNLNHDAMYWYRQDPGQGLRLIYYSQIVNDFQKGDIAEGYSVSREKKESFPLTVTSAQKNPTAFYLCASSMQTGSFYNEYTFGSGTRLTVV.

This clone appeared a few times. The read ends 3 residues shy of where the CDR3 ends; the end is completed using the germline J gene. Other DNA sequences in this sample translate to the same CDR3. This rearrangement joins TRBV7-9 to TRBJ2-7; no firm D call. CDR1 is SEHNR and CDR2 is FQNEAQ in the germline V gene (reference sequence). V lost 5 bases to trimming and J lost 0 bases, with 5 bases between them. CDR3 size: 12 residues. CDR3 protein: CASSPSSYEQYF. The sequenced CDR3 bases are TGTGCCAGCAGCCCCAGCTCCTACGAG.

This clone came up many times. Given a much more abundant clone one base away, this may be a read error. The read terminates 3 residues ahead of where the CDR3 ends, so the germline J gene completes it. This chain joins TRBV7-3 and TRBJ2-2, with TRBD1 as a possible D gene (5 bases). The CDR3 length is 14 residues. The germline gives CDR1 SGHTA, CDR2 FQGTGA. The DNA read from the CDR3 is TGTGCCAGCAGCTACAGCTCTGGGGCCAACGTG. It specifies CASSYSSGANV. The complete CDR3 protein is CASSYSSGANVLFF.

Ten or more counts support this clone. CDR3 sequence: CASSEGPETYGYTF. CDR3 DNA (partial): TGTGCCAGCAGTGAGGGGCCAGAGACCTATGGC. V usage is TRBV6-1 and J usage is TRBJ1-2, with D maybe TRBD1 (5 bases). With the read ending 3 residues before the CDR3 end, the germline J gene is used to fill in that end. CDR3 size: 14 residues. The germline V gene has CDR1 MNHNS and CDR2 SASEGT. V was pared by 3 bases and J by 4 bases, with 12 bases between.

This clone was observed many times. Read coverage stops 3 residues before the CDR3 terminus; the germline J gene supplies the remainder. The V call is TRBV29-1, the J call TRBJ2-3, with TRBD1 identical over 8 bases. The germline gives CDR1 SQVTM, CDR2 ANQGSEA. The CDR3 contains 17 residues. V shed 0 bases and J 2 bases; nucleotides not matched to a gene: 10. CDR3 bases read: TGCAGCGTTGAAGATCGGGGGACAGGTGACCACACAGATACG. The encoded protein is CSVEDRGTGDHTDT. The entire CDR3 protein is CSVEDRGTGDHTDTQYF.

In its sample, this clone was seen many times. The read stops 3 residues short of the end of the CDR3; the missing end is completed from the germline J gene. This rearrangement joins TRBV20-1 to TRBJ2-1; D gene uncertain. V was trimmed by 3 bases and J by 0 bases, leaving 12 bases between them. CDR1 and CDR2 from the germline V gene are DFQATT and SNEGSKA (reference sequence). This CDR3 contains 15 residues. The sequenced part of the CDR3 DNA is TGCAGTGCTAGCTGGCAGGCAAACTCCTACAATGAG. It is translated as CSASWQANSYNE. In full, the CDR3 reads CSASWQANSYNEQFF.

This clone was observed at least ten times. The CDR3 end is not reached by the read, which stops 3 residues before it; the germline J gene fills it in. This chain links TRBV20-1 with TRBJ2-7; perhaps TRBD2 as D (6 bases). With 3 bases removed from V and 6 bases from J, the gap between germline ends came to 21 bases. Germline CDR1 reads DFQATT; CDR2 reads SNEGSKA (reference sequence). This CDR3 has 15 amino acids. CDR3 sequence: CSARGGGTVPTEQYF. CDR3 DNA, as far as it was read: TGCAGTGCTAGGGGTGGAGGGACTGTCCCTACCGAG.

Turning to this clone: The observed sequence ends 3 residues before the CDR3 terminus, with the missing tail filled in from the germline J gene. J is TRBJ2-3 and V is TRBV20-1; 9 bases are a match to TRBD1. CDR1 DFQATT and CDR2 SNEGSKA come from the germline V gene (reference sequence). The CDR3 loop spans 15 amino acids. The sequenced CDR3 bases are TGCAGTGCTCGGGACAGGGTAAGCCAAAATCAGCCG. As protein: CSARDRVSQNQP. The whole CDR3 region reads CSARDRVSQNQPQYF.

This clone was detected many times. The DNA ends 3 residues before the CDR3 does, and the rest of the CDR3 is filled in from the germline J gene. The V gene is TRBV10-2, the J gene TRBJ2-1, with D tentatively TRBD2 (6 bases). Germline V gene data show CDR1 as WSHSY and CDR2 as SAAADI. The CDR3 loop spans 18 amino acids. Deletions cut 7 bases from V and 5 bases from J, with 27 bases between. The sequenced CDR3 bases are TGCGCCAGCATGCGTGAACGGTGGCGGGATCGGGTCGACAATGAG. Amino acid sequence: CASMRERWRDRVDNE. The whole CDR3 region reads CASMRERWRDRVDNEQFF.

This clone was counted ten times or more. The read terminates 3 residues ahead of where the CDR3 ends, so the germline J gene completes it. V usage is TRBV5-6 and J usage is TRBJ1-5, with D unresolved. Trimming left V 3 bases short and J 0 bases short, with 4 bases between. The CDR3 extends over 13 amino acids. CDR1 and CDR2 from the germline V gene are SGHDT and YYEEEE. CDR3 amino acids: CASSSYSNQPQHF. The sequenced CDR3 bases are TGTGCCAGCAGCTCTTATAGCAATCAGCCC.

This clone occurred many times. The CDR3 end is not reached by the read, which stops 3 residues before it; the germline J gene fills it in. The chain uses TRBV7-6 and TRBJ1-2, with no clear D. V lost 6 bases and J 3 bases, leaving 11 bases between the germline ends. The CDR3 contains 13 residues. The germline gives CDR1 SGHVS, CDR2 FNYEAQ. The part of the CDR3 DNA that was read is TGTGCCAGCAGTCCTGTGTCAGACTATGGC. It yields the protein CASSPVSDYG. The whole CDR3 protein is CASSPVSDYGYTF.

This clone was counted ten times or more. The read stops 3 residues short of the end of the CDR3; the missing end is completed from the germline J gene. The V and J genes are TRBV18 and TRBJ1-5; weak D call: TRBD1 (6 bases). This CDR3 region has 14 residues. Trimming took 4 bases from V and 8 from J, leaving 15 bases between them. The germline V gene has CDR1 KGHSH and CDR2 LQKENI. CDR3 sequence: CASSRTLQGEPQHF. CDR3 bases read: TGTGCCAGCTCACGTACCCTACAGGGAGAGCCC.

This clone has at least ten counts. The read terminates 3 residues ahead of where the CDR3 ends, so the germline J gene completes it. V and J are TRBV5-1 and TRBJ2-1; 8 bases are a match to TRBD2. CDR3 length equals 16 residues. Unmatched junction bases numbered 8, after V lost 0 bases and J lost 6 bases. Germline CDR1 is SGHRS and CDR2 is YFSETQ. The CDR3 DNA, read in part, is TGCGCCAGCAGCTTGGGGTTAGCGGGAAGCTTCAATGAG. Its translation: CASSLGLAGSFNE. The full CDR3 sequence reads CASSLGLAGSFNEQFF.